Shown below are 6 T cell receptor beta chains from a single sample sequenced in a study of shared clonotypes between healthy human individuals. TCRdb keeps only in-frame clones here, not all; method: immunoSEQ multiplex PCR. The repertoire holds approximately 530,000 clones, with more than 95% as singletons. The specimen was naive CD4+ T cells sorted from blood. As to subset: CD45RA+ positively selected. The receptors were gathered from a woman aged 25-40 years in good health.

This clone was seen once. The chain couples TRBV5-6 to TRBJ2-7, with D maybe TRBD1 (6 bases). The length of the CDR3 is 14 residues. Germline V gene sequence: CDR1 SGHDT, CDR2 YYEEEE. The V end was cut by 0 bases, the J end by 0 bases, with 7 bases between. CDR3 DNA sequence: TGTGCCAGCAGCTTGGTGGGGGCCTCCTACGAGCAGTACTTC. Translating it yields CASSLVGASYEQYF.

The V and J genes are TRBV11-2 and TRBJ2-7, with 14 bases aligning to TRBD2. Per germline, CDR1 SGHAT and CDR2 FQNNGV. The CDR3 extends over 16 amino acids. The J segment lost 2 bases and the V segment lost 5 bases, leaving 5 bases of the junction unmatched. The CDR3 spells CASSTGTSGSPYEQYF. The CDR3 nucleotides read TGTGCCAGCAGCACCGGGACTAGCGGGAGCCCCTACGAGCAGTACTTC.

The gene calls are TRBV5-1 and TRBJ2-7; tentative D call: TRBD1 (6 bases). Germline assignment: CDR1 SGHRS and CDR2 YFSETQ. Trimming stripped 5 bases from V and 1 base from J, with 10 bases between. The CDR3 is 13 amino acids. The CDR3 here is CASRQGDSYEQYF. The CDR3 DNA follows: TGCGCCAGCAGACAGGGAGATTCCTACGAGCAGTACTTC.

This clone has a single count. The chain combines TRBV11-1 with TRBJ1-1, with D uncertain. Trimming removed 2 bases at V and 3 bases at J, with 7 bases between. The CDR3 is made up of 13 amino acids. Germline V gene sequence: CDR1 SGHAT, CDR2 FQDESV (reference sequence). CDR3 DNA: TGTGCCAGCAGCTTACACAGATACACTGAAGCTTTCTTT. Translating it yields CASSLHRYTEAFF.

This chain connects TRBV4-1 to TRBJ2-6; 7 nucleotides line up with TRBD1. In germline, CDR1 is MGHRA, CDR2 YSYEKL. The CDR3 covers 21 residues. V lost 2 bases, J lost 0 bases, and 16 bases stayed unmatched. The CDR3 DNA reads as TGCGCCAGCAGCCAATCGCTTCTTTGGGACAGTCAGAGCTCTGGGGCCAACGTCCTGACTTTC. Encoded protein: CASSQSLLWDSQSSGANVLTF.

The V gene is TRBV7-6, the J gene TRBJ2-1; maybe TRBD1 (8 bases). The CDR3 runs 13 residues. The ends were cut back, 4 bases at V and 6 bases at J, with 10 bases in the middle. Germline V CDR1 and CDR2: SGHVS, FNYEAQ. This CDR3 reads CASSYRGGNEQFF. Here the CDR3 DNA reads TGTGCCAGCAGCTACAGGGGGGGCAATGAGCAGTTCTTC.